The 4 T cell receptor beta chains below come from one sample, sequenced in a study of CD8 T cells in Susac syndrome. Reverse transcription of roughly 0.5 to 1 ug RNA was carried out with random hexamers. MiXCR, run by TCRdb on the immunoSEQ multiplex PCR reads, gives a single entry per CDR3 protein. This table has roughly 120,000 distinct CDR3 sequences, approximately 93% appearing once. Sequenced input: CD4+ T cells from PBMCs. Source of these receptors: a human donor with multiple sclerosis.

The chain uses TRBV12-3 or TRBV12-4 and TRBJ2-7; 7 nucleotides agree with TRBD2. The CDR3 is made up of 15 amino acids. The J segment lost 4 bases and the V segment lost 6 bases, leaving 12 bases of the junction unmatched. Here the CDR3 DNA reads TGTGCCAGCAGCTCCCGTGCAAGCGGGATGTACGAGCAGTACTTC. This encodes CASSSRASGMYEQYF.

Here the CDR3 DNA reads TGTGCCAGCAGTTACTCGGCGCACAGACAGGGCTACACCTTC. Residues: CASSYSAHRQGYTF. The chain recombines TRBV6-5 with TRBJ1-2; D is perhaps TRBD1 (5 bases). This CDR3 has 14 amino acids. Trimming pared 0 bases from V and 8 bases from J, leaving 13 bases between. The germline gives CDR1 MNHEY, CDR2 SVGAGI.

The chain uses TRBV2 and TRBJ2-7; D possibly matches TRBD1 or TRBD2 (5 bases each). Germline V lookup: CDR1 SNHLY, CDR2 FYNNEI. V was pared by 4 bases and J by 6 bases, with 19 bases between. The CDR3 loop spans 15 amino acids. CDR3 protein: CASSVLTWGLGEQYF. CDR3 nucleotides: TGTGCCAGCAGTGTCCTAACGTGGGGGTTGGGCGAGCAGTACTTC.

The genes are TRBV7-9 and TRBJ2-5; 7 bases line up with TRBD2. From germline, CDR1 is SEHNR and CDR2 FQNEAQ (reference sequence). V shed 5 bases, J shed 4 bases, and the junction held 10 bases outside the gene matches. CDR3 length equals 15 residues. The CDR3 DNA is TGTGCCAGCAGCAAGGGACTACTCGGGAGAGAGACCCAGTACTTC. Protein product: CASSKGLLGRETQYF.